These T cell receptor beta chains were read from a single sample in a study of blood T cell repertoires in COVID-19. Sequencing was performed with immunoSEQ multiplex PCR; in TCRdb, only in-frame clones are kept and a portion is missing. The table has 200,000 to 250,000 clones, just under 85% seen once. The sample taken for sequencing was peripheral blood. Receptor source: a woman aged 50 to 60 with active or convalescent COVID-19. The CDR3 runs from the conserved cysteine through the conserved F or W. A D gene is named only where the DNA matches it firmly. Clone size appears in some rows only: once, few, many, or a class for an expanded clone.

clone_size | d_call | j_call | v_call | cdr3_aa | cdr3_nt
- | TRBD2 | TRBJ2-5 | TRBV19 | CASSSPWGREGQETQYF | TGTGCCAGTTCTTCCCCCTGGGGGAGGGAGGGACAAGAGACCCAGTACTTC
few | - | TRBJ1-5 | TRBV2 | CASRDAFGSNQPQHF | TGTGCCAGCAGGGATGCGTTCGGGAGCAATCAGCCCCAGCATTTT
- | - | TRBJ2-2 | TRBV5-5 | CASSYGSTGELFF | TGTGCCAGCAGCTACGGGAGCACCGGGGAGCTGTTTTTT
- | - | TRBJ1-1 | TRBV7-9 | CASSRNTNTEAFF | TGTGCCAGCAGCCGCAACACGAACACTGAAGCTTTCTTT
- | - | TRBJ1-1 | TRBV7-6 | CASSLAGHTNTEAFF | TGTGCCAGCAGCTTAGCGGGACACACGAACACTGAAGCTTTCTTT
few | - | TRBJ1-5 | TRBV5-1 | CASSLGPGGQPQHF | TGCGCCAGCAGCCTGGGACCCGGGGGTCAGCCCCAGCATTTT
- | - | TRBJ1-1 | TRBV19 | CASSKAQTGYMNTEAFF | TGTGCCAGTAGTAAGGCCCAGACAGGATATATGAACACTGAAGCTTTCTTT
- | TRBD1 | TRBJ1-5 | TRBV19 | CASSLMTGTRGPQHF | TGTGCCAGTAGTCTAATGACAGGGACCAGGGGGCCCCAGCATTTT
- | TRBD2 | TRBJ2-7 | TRBV3-1/TRBV3-2 | CASSPPSGRGSEQYF | TGTGCCAGCAGCCCTCCTAGCGGGAGGGGTTCGGAGCAGTACTTC
- | - | TRBJ2-2 | TRBV11-2 | CASSREDIQGIGELFF | TGTGCCAGCAGCCGCGAGGATATTCAGGGGATCGGGGAGCTGTTTTTT
- | - | TRBJ1-5 | TRBV10-2 | CASSDRGGNQPQHF | TGCGCCAGCAGTGACCGGGGGGGCAATCAGCCCCAGCATTTT